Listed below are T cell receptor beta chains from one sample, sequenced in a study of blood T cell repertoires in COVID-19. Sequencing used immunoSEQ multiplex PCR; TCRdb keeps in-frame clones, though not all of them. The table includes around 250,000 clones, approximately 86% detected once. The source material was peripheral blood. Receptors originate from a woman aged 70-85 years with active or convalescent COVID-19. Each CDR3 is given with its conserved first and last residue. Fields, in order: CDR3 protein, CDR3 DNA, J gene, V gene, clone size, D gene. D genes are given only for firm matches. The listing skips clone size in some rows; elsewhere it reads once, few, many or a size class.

CASSQGQGSTYNSPLHF | TGCGCCAGCAGTCAGGGCCAGGGGAGTACCTATAATTCACCCCTCCACTTT | TRBJ1-6 | TRBV4-1 | . | .
CASSLGLEDSEMFF | TGTGCCAGCAGCTTAGGTTTGGAGGATTCGGAGATGTTCTTC | TRBJ2-1 | TRBV11-3 | . | .
CASSDTGANTGELFF | TGTGCCAGCAGCGATACCGGAGCGAACACCGGGGAGCTGTTTTTT | TRBJ2-2 | TRBV9 | few | .
CAITKNPTSGGTGGELFF | TGTGCCATCACCAAAAACCCGACTAGCGGGGGCACGGGCGGGGAGCTGTTTTTT | TRBJ2-2 | TRBV10-3 | once | TRBD2
CASSESGTRTSDTQYF | TGCGCCAGCAGTGAGTCCGGGACACGAACGTCAGATACGCAGTATTTT | TRBJ2-3 | TRBV10-1 | . | .
CSVSQGYGYTF | TGCAGCGTTAGCCAGGGTTATGGCTACACCTTC | TRBJ1-2 | TRBV29-1 | . | .
CASSIGTAYEQYF | TGTGCCAGCAGCATTGGGACTGCCTACGAGCAGTACTTC | TRBJ2-7 | TRBV5-8 | . | .
CASSRTGGDEQFF | TGTGCCAGCAGCAGGACAGGGGGAGATGAGCAGTTCTTC | TRBJ2-1 | TRBV5-4 | . | TRBD1
CALAWGGSSGNTIYF | TGTGCCCTCGCTTGGGGGGGCAGCTCTGGAAACACCATATATTTT | TRBJ1-3 | TRBV7-9 | . | .
CASSLNTGVNGYTF | TGTGCCAGCAGCTTGAATACAGGGGTAAATGGCTACACCTTC | TRBJ1-2 | TRBV7-9 | . | TRBD1
CASRLRTGGGKNIQYF | TGTGCCAGCAGATTAAGGACAGGGGGCGGAAAAAACATTCAGTACTTC | TRBJ2-4 | TRBV2 | . | TRBD1
CASSPIAGSYNEQFF | TGTGCCAGCAGCCCCATAGCTGGTTCCTACAATGAGCAGTTCTTC | TRBJ2-1 | TRBV7-2 | . | .
CASSYGQNSGNTIYF | TGTGCCAGCAGTTACGGACAGAACTCTGGAAACACCATATATTTT | TRBJ1-3 | TRBV6-6 | . | .
CATTTPLGLSGNTIYF | TGTGCCACCACAACTCCCCTTGGGCTGTCTGGAAACACCATATATTTT | TRBJ1-3 | TRBV19 | once | .
CASSQGVGGLAGILGEQYF | TGTGCCAGCAGCCAAGGGGTGGGCGGACTAGCGGGGATCCTCGGAGAGCAGTACTTC | TRBJ2-7 | TRBV27 | . | TRBD2
CASSYFQGEETQYF | TGTGCCAGCAGTTACTTTCAGGGTGAGGAGACCCAGTACTTC | TRBJ2-5 | TRBV6-6 | . | .